The clone carrying this T cell receptor (beta chain) was counted many times. Its antigen is undetermined. The CDR3 end falls 3 residues outside the read, so it is completed with the germline J gene. The CVID group had about 15 females and around 29 males, mean age 40. Blood came from CVID subjects not ill and not taking immunomodulatory or immunosuppressive medication. These data come from a study of T cell clonality in common variable immunodeficiency. General study findings and limits: The cause of increased CVID clonality remains unclear without subpopulation sequencing. In common variable immunodeficiency, TCR beta chains reportedly carried fewer deletions and N-nucleotide insertions. Compared with healthy controls, CVID subjects showed increased TCRbeta clonality, mostly in about a third.

Germline-derived CDR1 and CDR2 are DFQATT and SNEGSKA (reference sequence). V was trimmed by 6 bases and J by 2 bases, leaving 9 bases between them. The CDR3 spans 12 residues. The data were produced by immunoSEQ multiplex PCR, yet TCRdb's version contains in-frame clones alone and is incomplete. The table records 20,000 to 25,000 clones without singletons, the ten largest covering 2% to 2.5%. This clonotype was obtained from a human donor with common variable immunodeficiency. Sequencing was performed on peripheral blood mononuclear cells. The chain combines TRBV20-1 with TRBJ2-3; D call uncertain. Incomplete CDR3 DNA: TGCAGTGCCCGACTGCTCACAGATACG. Translated: CSARLLTDT. The CDR3 in its entirety is CSARLLTDTQYF.